The 22 T cell receptor beta chains listed next were all sequenced from one sample in a study of blood T cell repertoires in COVID-19. Produced via immunoSEQ multiplex PCR; TCRdb's table is partial and in-frame only. The table includes over 200,000 clones, under 85% detected once. The material sequenced was PBMCs or T cells enriched from blood (not recorded which). The source of these receptors is a man aged 60-69 years who had recovered from COVID-19.

Only one count was recorded for this clone. The chain combines TRBV1 with TRBJ1-5; the table assigns TRBD1, which was not confirmed against the DNA. TRBV1 is classified as a pseudogene. The CDR3 consists of 16 residues. CDR3 sequence (DNA): TGCACCAGCAGCCAGCCCCCGACAGACAGCAATCAGCCCCAGCATTTT. Its translation is CTSSQPPTDSNQPQHF.

The chain is built from TRBV6-5 and TRBJ1-2; D gene ambiguous. The CDR3 is 12 amino acids. CDR1 MNHEY and CDR2 SVGAGI come from the germline V gene. With 8 bases removed from V and 9 bases from J, the gap between germline ends came to 16 bases. The CDR3 reads CASRGTPGSYTF. The DNA for the CDR3 is TGTGCCAGCCGGGGTACCCCGGGAAGCTACACCTTC.

The V and J genes are TRBV19 and TRBJ2-5; TRBD1 matches 11 bases. With V trimmed by 6 bases and J by 3 bases, 3 bases remained unmatched. Germline V CDR1 and CDR2: LNHDA, SQIVND (reference sequence). The CDR3 sequence is 14 residues long. Here the CDR3 DNA reads TGTGCCAGTAGGGACAGGGGGCATGAAGAGACCCAGTACTTC. This gives the protein CASRDRGHEETQYF.

The chain has TRBV11-2 and TRBJ2-1; D not certain. Trimming cost V 5 bases and J 4 bases, with 9 bases left between them. Per the germline V gene, CDR1 is SGHAT and CDR2 is FQNNGV. The CDR3 has 13 amino acids. The CDR3 sequence is CASSPPQYNEQFF. The CDR3 DNA sequence: TGTGCCAGCAGCCCCCCCCAGTACAATGAGCAGTTCTTC.

The CDR3: CASSLAQGSGYTF. The CDR3 region has the DNA TGTGCCAGCAGCTTAGCGCAGGGTTCAGGCTACACCTTC. The gene calls are TRBV7-2 and TRBJ1-2, with D possibly TRBD1 on 5 matching bases. V dropped 0 bases and J dropped 8 bases, with 10 bases sitting between them. CDR3 size: 13 residues. Germline values: CDR1 SGHTA, CDR2 FQGNSA.

The chain's CDR3 is CASSARGQNPPNEQFF. DNA for the CDR3: TGTGCCAGCAGCGCCAGAGGCCAGAATCCCCCCAATGAGCAGTTCTTC. The V call is TRBV7-9, the J call TRBJ2-1, with D unresolved. Germline CDR1 and CDR2: SEHNR and FQNEAQ (reference sequence). This CDR3 has 16 amino acids. V dropped 5 bases and J dropped 6 bases, with 20 bases sitting between them.

The chain recombines TRBV6-5 with TRBJ2-1, with 10 nucleotides matching TRBD1. With 7 bases clipped from V and 5 bases from J, the junction kept 5 bases outside the gene matches. The CDR3 has 14 amino acids. Germline V gene data show CDR1 as MNHEY and CDR2 as SVGAGI. CDR3 sequence reads: CASMRDRGNNEQFF. The CDR3, as DNA: TGTGCCAGCATGAGGGACAGGGGAAACAATGAGCAGTTCTTC.

This sequence joins TRBV5-6 and TRBJ1-6, with D uncertain. From germline, CDR1 is SGHDT and CDR2 YYEEEE. The CDR3 sequence is 14 residues long. Trimming pared 0 bases from V and 4 bases from J, leaving 5 bases between. Here the CDR3 reads CASSLVAYNSPLHF. The CDR3 bases are TGTGCCAGCAGCTTGGTGGCTTATAATTCACCCCTCCACTTT.

The CDR3 nucleotides are TGTGCCAGTAGTACCTCCAGGGTAGATACGCAGTATTTT. This sequence encodes CASSTSRVDTQYF. This chain uses TRBV19 with TRBJ2-3; the D gene is possibly TRBD1 (5 bases). The germline V gene has CDR1 LNHDA and CDR2 SQIVND (reference sequence). The V and J ends lost 4 bases and 5 bases respectively, with 10 bases between them. The CDR3 runs to 13 residues. The full variable domain, in which reference TRBV19 and TRBJ2-3 provide the parts outside the CDR3, is DGGITQSPKYLFRKEGQNVTLSCEQNLNHDAMYWYRQDPGQGLRLIYYSQIVNDFQKGDIAEGYSVSREKKESFPLTVTSAQKNPTAFYLCASSTSRVDTQYFGPGTRLTVL.

This clone has only a few counts. The chain has TRBV19 and TRBJ1-2, with D tentatively TRBD1 (6 bases). The CDR3 is 15 amino acids. Trimming shortened V by 1 base and J by 0 bases, and 9 bases separated the two germline ends. Germline V gives CDR1 LNHDA, CDR2 SQIVND (reference sequence). This chain's CDR3 is CASSIGTATNYGYTF. The CDR3 DNA is TGTGCCAGTAGTATAGGGACAGCAACTAACTATGGCTACACCTTC.

A few counts support this clone. The rearrangement joins TRBV5-8 to TRBJ1-1; D may be TRBD1 (6 bases). The V and J ends lost 5 bases and 0 bases respectively, with 20 bases between them. Germline CDR1 is SGHTS and CDR2 is YDEGEE. The CDR3 runs 17 residues. The CDR3 protein is CASRRRRGPKMNTEAFF. In DNA form, the CDR3 reads TGTGCCAGCAGAAGGCGGCGGGGGCCAAAGATGAACACTGAAGCTTTCTTT.

This chain connects TRBV10-3 to TRBJ2-7; perhaps TRBD1 as D (6 bases). Deletions cut 2 bases from V and 2 bases from J, with 16 bases between. The CDR3 sequence is 16 residues long. Germline CDR1 and CDR2: ENHRY and SYGVKD. The CDR3 reads CAISEVETGFTYEQYF. Here the CDR3 DNA reads TGTGCCATCAGTGAGGTGGAGACAGGATTTACCTACGAGCAGTACTTC.

The chain recombines TRBV7-2 with TRBJ1-1; weak D call: TRBD1 (5 bases). Looked up from germline, CDR1 is SGHTA and CDR2 is FQGNSA. CDR3 length: 16 residues. The V end lost 5 bases, the J end lost 5 bases, and 21 bases lay between the germline ends. This chain's CDR3 is CASSPQTSGWGTEAFF. The CDR3 DNA follows: TGTGCCAGCAGCCCCCAAACCTCAGGGTGGGGTACTGAAGCTTTCTTT. The complete variable domain, with remaining parts taken from reference TRBV7-2 and TRBJ1-1, reads GAGVSQSPSNKVTEKGKDVELRCDPISGHTALYWYRQSLGQGLEFLIYFQGNSAPDKSGLPSDRFSAERTGGSVSTLTIQRTQQEDSAVYLCASSPQTSGWGTEAFFGQGTRLTVV.

There are a few counts of this clone. This chain connects TRBV11-2 to TRBJ2-7, with 10 nucleotides matching TRBD1. The CDR3 totals 16 residues. Losses at the gene ends were 0 bases for V and 3 bases for J; bases not matched to a gene: 5. In germline, CDR1 is SGHAT, CDR2 FQNNGV. The CDR3 sequence: CASSLEGTGVYYEQYF. CDR3 nucleotide sequence: TGTGCCAGCAGCTTAGAAGGGACAGGGGTATACTACGAGCAGTACTTC.

This rearrangement joins TRBV7-2 to TRBJ1-3; D is undetermined. From germline, CDR1 is SGHTA and CDR2 FQGNSA. V was cut by 6 bases and J by 0 bases, with 12 bases left in between. The CDR3 totals 15 residues. This CDR3 is CASSFDMLSGNTIYF. DNA of the CDR3: TGTGCCAGCAGTTTCGACATGCTCTCTGGAAACACCATATATTTT. The full variable domain, in which reference TRBV7-2 and TRBJ1-3 provide the parts outside the CDR3, is GAGVSQSPSNKVTEKGKDVELRCDPISGHTALYWYRQSLGQGLEFLIYFQGNSAPDKSGLPSDRFSAERTGGSVSTLTIQRTQQEDSAVYLCASSFDMLSGNTIYFGEGSWLTVV.

The rearrangement links TRBV7-8 to TRBJ1-5; 9 nucleotides align to TRBD1. With V trimmed by 2 bases and J by 7 bases, 12 bases remained unmatched. Germline CDR1 reads SGHVS; CDR2 reads FQNEAQ. This CDR3 is built from 17 residues. CDR3 coding DNA: TGTGCCAGCAGCTTAAACCCTTCGCGACAGGGGGGGCAGCCCCAGCATTTT. Translating it yields CASSLNPSRQGGQPQHF.

V gene TRBV12-3 or TRBV12-4 combines with J gene TRBJ2-5, with D possibly being TRBD2 (6 bases). The V end was cut by 5 bases, the J end by 7 bases, with 14 bases between. This CDR3 is built from 13 residues. Here the CDR3 reads CASSHDMRGTQYF. The CDR3 DNA reads TGTGCCAGCAGTCATGACATGCGGGGGACCCAGTACTTC.

The chain carries TRBV12-5 and TRBJ2-2, with D unresolved. The CDR3 is made up of 14 amino acids. Trimming removed 2 bases at V and 1 base at J, with 5 bases between. Germline CDR1 and CDR2: LGHNT and FRNRAP. CDR3 DNA: TGTGCTAGTGGTTTGTTACAGAACACCGGGGAGCTGTTTTTT. Its protein is CASGLLQNTGELFF.

This chain joins TRBV9 and TRBJ2-5; D gene ambiguous. V was shortened by 0 bases and J by 5 bases, with 5 bases between the two germline ends. This CDR3 has 12 residues. Germline loops: CDR1 SGDLS, CDR2 YYNGEE. CDR3 DNA: TGTGCCAGCAGCGTAGGTGAGGAGACCCAGTACTTC. Residues: CASSVGEETQYF.

The V call is TRBV7-2, the J call TRBJ2-1, with 11 bases fitting TRBD2. CDR1 and CDR2 (germline): SGHTA, FQGNSA. This CDR3 spans 19 amino acids. J gave up 0 bases and V 2 bases, and 9 bases lay outside the gene matches. For the CDR3, the DNA is TGTGCCAGCAGCTTAAATCCTAGCGGGGGGATTATCTCCTACAATGAGCAGTTCTTC. It codes for CASSLNPSGGIISYNEQFF.

For this clone: Within the sample, other DNA sequences also encode this same CDR3. As DNA, the CDR3 is TGCGCCAGCAGCTTGGGTGGGACAGCGAACACCGGGGAGCTGTTTTTT. Translating gives CASSLGGTANTGELFF. This rearrangement joins TRBV5-1 to TRBJ2-2, with 7 bases identical to TRBD1. This CDR3 has 16 residues. Germline assignment: CDR1 SGHRS and CDR2 YFSETQ. The junction had 2 bases not matched to a gene; V was cut back by 0 bases and J by 0 bases.

The rearrangement links TRBV5-1 to TRBJ1-5; 10 nucleotides align to TRBD1. Germline-derived CDR1 and CDR2 are SGHRS and YFSETQ. Trimming at V came to 0 bases and at J to 8 bases, leaving 5 bases not matched to a gene. This CDR3 has 15 residues. The CDR3 nucleotides read TGCGCCAGCAGCTTGGCCGGGACAGGGGCTGAGCCCCAGCATTTT. The encoded protein is CASSLAGTGAEPQHF. Drawing the rest from reference TRBV5-1 and TRBJ1-5, the complete variable domain is KAGVTQTPRYLIKTRGQQVTLSCSPISGHRSVSWYQQTPGQGLQFLFEYFSETQRNKGNFPGRFSGRQFSNSRSEMNVSTLELGDSALYLCASSLAGTGAEPQHFGDGTRLSIL.